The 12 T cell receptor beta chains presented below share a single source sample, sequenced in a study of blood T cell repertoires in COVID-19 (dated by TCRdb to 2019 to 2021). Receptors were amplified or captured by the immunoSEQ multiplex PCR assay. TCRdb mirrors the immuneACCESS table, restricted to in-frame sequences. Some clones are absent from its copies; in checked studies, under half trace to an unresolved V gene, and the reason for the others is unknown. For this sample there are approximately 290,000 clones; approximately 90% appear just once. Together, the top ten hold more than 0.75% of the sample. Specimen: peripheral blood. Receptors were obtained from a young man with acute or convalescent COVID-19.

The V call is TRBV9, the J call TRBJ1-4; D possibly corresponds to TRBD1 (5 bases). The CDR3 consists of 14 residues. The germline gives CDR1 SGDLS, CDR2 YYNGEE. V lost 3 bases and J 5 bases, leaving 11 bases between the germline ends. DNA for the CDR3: TGTGCCAGCAGCGCCGTCGGGGGAAATGAAAAACTGTTTTTT. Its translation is CASSAVGGNEKLFF.

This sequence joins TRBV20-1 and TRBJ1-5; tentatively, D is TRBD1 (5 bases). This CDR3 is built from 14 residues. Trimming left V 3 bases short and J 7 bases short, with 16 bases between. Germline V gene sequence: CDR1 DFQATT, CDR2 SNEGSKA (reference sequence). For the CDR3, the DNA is TGCAGTGCTAGTAACCCCAGGGTAAGACAGCCCCAGCATTTT. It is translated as CSASNPRVRQPQHF.

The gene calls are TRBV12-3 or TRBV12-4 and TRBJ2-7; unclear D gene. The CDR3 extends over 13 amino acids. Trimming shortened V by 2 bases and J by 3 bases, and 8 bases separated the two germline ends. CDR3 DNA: TGTGCCAGCAGTTTATCCAGAGGCTACGAGCAGTACTTC. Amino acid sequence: CASSLSRGYEQYF.

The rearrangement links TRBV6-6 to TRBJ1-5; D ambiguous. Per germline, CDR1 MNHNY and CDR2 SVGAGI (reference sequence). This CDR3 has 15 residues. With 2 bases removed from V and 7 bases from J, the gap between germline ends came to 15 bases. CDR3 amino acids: CASSYTEGGGQPQHF. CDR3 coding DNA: TGTGCCAGCAGTTACACTGAGGGAGGCGGACAGCCCCAGCATTTT.

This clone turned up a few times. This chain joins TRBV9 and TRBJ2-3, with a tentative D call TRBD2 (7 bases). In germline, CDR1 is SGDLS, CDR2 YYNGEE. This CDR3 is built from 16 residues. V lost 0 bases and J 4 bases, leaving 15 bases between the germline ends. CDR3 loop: CASSVGGGRVPDTQYF. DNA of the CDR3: TGTGCCAGCAGCGTAGGCGGGGGCAGGGTTCCAGATACGCAGTATTTT.

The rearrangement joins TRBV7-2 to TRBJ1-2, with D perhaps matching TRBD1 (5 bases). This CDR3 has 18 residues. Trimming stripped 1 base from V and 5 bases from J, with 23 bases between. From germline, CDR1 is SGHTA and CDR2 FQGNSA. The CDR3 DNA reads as TGTGCCAGCAGCTTAGAGGGCATGGGACTGACCTATTTATATGGCTACACCTTC. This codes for CASSLEGMGLTYLYGYTF. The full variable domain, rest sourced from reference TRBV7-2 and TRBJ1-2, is GAGVSQSPSNKVTEKGKDVELRCDPISGHTALYWYRQSLGQGLEFLIYFQGNSAPDKSGLPSDRFSAERTGGSVSTLTIQRTQQEDSAVYLCASSLEGMGLTYLYGYTFGSGTRLTVV.

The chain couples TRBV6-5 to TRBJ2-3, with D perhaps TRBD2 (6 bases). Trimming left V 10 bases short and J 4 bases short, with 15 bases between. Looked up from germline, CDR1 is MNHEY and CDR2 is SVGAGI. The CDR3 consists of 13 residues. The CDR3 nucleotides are TGTGCCACAAAAAGGCGGGGATCAGATACGCAGTATTTT. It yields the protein CATKRRGSDTQYF.

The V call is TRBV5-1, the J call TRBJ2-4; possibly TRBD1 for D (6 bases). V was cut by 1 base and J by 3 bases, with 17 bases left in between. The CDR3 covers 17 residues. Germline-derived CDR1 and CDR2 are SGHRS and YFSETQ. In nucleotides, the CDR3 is TGCGCCAGCAGCTTGAGCGGAACAGGGTTTGTCAAAAACATTCAGTACTTC. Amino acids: CASSLSGTGFVKNIQYF.

The CDR3 DNA reads TGTGCCAGCAGAAGCACAGGGACTGGAAACACCATATATTTT. This codes for CASRSTGTGNTIYF. J is TRBJ1-3 and V is TRBV7-2; possible D gene TRBD1, 6 bases. The CDR3 covers 14 residues. From germline, CDR1 is SGHTA and CDR2 FQGNSA. Trimming stripped 6 bases from V and 2 bases from J, with 11 bases between.

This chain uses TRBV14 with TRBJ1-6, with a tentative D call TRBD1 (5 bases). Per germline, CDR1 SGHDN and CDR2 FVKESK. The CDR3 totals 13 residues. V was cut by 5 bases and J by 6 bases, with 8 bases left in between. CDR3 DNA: TGTGCCAGCAGCGCCCAGGGTAATTCACCCCTCCACTTT. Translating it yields CASSAQGNSPLHF. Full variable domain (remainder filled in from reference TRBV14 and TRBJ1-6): EAGVTQFPSHSVIEKGQTVTLRCDPISGHDNLYWYRRVMGKEIKFLLHFVKESKQDESGMPNNRFLAERTGGTYSTLKVQPAELEDSGVYFCASSAQGNSPLHFGNGTRLTVT.

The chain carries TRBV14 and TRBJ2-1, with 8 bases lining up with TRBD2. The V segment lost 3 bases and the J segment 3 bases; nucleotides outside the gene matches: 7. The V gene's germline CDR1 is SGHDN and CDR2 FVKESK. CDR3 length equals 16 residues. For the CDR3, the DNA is TGTGCCAGCAGCCAGAAGCGGGGGATTGACTACAATGAGCAGTTCTTC. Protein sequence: CASSQKRGIDYNEQFF.

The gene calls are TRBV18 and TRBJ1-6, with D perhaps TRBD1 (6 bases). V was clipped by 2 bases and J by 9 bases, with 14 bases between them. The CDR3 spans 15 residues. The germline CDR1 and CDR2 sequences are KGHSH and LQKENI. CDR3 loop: CASSPDRIRGSPLHF. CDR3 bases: TGTGCCAGCTCACCAGACAGGATTCGGGGTTCACCCCTCCACTTT. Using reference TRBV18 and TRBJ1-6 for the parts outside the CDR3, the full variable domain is NAGVMQNPRHLVRRRGQEARLRCSPMKGHSHVYWYRQLPEEGLKFMVYLQKENIIDESGMPKERFSAEFPKEGPSILRIQQVVRGDSAAYFCASSPDRIRGSPLHFGNGTRLTVT.